The clone carrying this TCR beta chain was counted only a few times. Its cognate antigen is unknown. The data originate from a study of T cells in Graves' hyperthyroidism and ophthalmopathy. Study-wide results and caveats: Most thyroid clonotypes with frequency above 0.001 were detected in blood.

It was RNA transcripts that yielded the amplified TCR beta CDR3 regions. Initially, a first-round RT-PCR of the TCR CDR3 employed the HTBI primer set. TCRdb recomputed calls from the multiplex PCR reads with MiXCR, one row per CDR3 protein. The data hold more than 350,000 distinct CDR3 sequences, with about a sixth observed a single time. The CDR3 covers 15 residues. Trimming shortened V by 2 bases and J by 1 base, and 11 bases separated the two germline ends. Germline loops: CDR1 SGHRS, CDR2 YFSETQ. These patients, aged 18 to 65, had recently diagnosed hyperthyroidism lasting under 2 months. The sequence was collected from a woman younger than 45 with Graves' hyperthyroidism that later progressed to Graves' ophthalmopathy. The sample comprised blood. V gene TRBV5-1 combines with J gene TRBJ2-3, with D possibly being TRBD1 or TRBD2 (5 bases each). DNA for the CDR3: TGCGCCAGCAGCTTAGCCGGGGCAGGCACAGATACGCAGTATTTT. This gives the protein CASSLAGAGTDTQYF.